Shown below are 15 T cell receptor beta chains from a single sample sequenced in a study of early T cells in non-severe SARS-CoV-2 infection. MiXCR was run by TCRdb on the 5' RACE reads, yielding one entry per CDR3 protein. The sample includes about 85,000 distinct CDR3 sequences, approximately 14% seen only once; the top ten take more than 6.5%. The specimen sequenced was whole blood. These receptors all stem from an adult who was a healthcare worker with PCR-confirmed SARS-CoV-2 infection or an uninfected control (not recorded which).

In this sample, this clonotype turned up a few times. The rearrangement links TRBV7-9 to TRBJ2-3, with 8 bases lining up with TRBD1. Germline lookup yields CDR1 SEHNR and CDR2 FQNEAQ (reference sequence). The CDR3 contains 16 residues. V lost 1 base and J lost 5; bases outside the gene matches: 8. The CDR3 DNA is TGTGCCAGCAGCTTAGATGCAGGGGGCGCTGGAGATACGCAGTATTTT. It encodes CASSLDAGGAGDTQYF. Drawing the rest from reference TRBV7-9 and TRBJ2-3, the complete variable domain is DTGVSQNPRHKITKRGQNVTFRCDPISEHNRLYWYRQTLGQGPEFLTYFQNEAQLEKSRLLSDRFSAERPKGSFSTLEIQRTEQGDSAMYLCASSLDAGGAGDTQYFGPGTRLTVL.

This clonotype appeared a few times. This chain connects TRBV12-2 to TRBJ2-7; whether TRBD1, the table's D call, matches the DNA was not checked. TRBV12-2 is reported as a pseudogene. This CDR3 comprises 15 residues. This CDR3 is CASRLAGQGAEEQYF. CDR3 nucleotides: TGTGCAAGTCGCTTAGCGGGACAGGGGGCGGAGGAGCAGTACTTC.

The V gene is TRBV6-5, the J gene TRBJ1-1; TRBD1 is a possible D gene (5 bases). The CDR3 loop spans 12 amino acids. Germline V gene lookup returns CDR1 MNHEY and CDR2 SVGAGI. V was pared by 2 bases and J by 6 bases, with 7 bases between. This CDR3 is CASSYRGAEAFF. The CDR3, as DNA: TGTGCCAGCAGTTACAGGGGTGCTGAAGCTTTCTTT.

This chain connects TRBV19 to TRBJ2-2, with D unclear. CDR1 and CDR2 from the germline V gene are LNHDA and SQIVND (reference sequence). The CDR3 consists of 14 residues. V shed 3 bases and J shed 3 bases, with 8 bases lying between them. CDR3 sequence reads: CASSIGMDTGELFF. CDR3 nucleotide sequence: TGTGCCAGTAGTATTGGGATGGACACCGGGGAGCTGTTTTTT.

This clonotype has more than one count but fewer than ten. This chain connects TRBV6-5 to TRBJ1-4, with D perhaps TRBD1 (6 bases). Germline-derived CDR1 and CDR2 are MNHEY and SVGAGI. The CDR3 runs to 14 residues. The germline V and J ends were trimmed by 6 bases and 8 bases, with 16 bases remaining between them. The CDR3 nucleotides read TGTGCCAGCAGAAAAAGAGGGGGGCTGGAAAAACTGTTTTTT. The encoded protein is CASRKRGGLEKLFF.

In DNA, the CDR3 is TGTGCCGGACGGGGGACGGGCGCTGAAGCTTTCTTT. This gives the protein CAGRGTGAEAFF. The chain is built from TRBV30 and TRBJ1-1; D is possibly TRBD1 (5 bases). The CDR3 has 12 residues. The germline V gene has CDR1 GTSNPN and CDR2 SVGIG (reference sequence). V was shortened by 8 bases and J by 6 bases, with 16 bases between the two germline ends.

The genes are TRBV7-6 and TRBJ2-1; TRBD1 might be the D (5 bases). CDR3 length: 21 residues. CDR1 and CDR2 from the germline V gene are SGHVS and FNYEAQ. Trimming shortened V by 5 bases and J by 0 bases, and 29 bases separated the two germline ends. The CDR3 sequence: CASSLHPPDDSLGYSYNEQFF. DNA of the CDR3: TGTGCCAGCAGCCTCCACCCTCCAGACGACAGCCTGGGCTACTCCTACAATGAGCAGTTCTTC. Full variable domain (missing parts from reference TRBV7-6 and TRBJ2-1): GAGVSQSPRYKVTKRGQDVALRCDPISGHVSLYWYRQALGQGPEFLTYFNYEAQQDKSGLPNDRFSAERPEGSISTLTIQRTEQRDSAMYRCASSLHPPDDSLGYSYNEQFFGPGTRLTVL.

This clonotype was seen more than once but under ten times. The chain links TRBV10-3 to TRBJ2-7, with D perhaps TRBD2 (6 bases). Germline V gene sequence: CDR1 ENHRY, CDR2 SYGVKD. The CDR3 runs 16 residues. With 0 bases removed from V and 7 bases from J, the gap between germline ends came to 19 bases. CDR3 amino acids: CAISESKDVLGREQYF. The CDR3, as DNA: TGTGCCATCAGTGAGTCGAAGGATGTGCTGGGGAGGGAGCAGTACTTC.

This clonotype came up a few times. V is TRBV27 and J is TRBJ1-6; D gene unclear. The CDR3 has 12 amino acids. Germline loops: CDR1 MNHEY, CDR2 SMNVEV (reference sequence). Trimming left V 5 bases short and J 13 bases short, with 12 bases between. CDR3 sequence: CASSPTEEPLHF. CDR3 DNA sequence: TGTGCCAGCAGTCCCACAGAGGAGCCCCTCCACTTT.

In regard to this clonotype: A clone one base away is much larger, so this may be a read error. The V call is TRBV28, the J call TRBJ2-1; TRBD1 matches 11 bases. With 8 bases clipped from V and 3 bases from J, the junction kept 9 bases outside the gene matches. The length of the CDR3 is 16 residues. CDR1 and CDR2 from the germline V gene are MDHEN and SYDVKM. The CDR3 bases are TGTGCCAGCGGCCTACCGGGACAGGGGGACTACAATGAGCAGTTCTTC. Translated, it gives CASGLPGQGDYNEQFF.

This clonotype was seen ten or more times. Here the CDR3 DNA reads TGTGCCAGCGAGATAGGGGGTTACAATGAGCAGTTCTTC. This sequence encodes CASEIGGYNEQFF. The chain combines TRBV25-1 with TRBJ2-1; possibly TRBD1 for D (6 bases). From germline, CDR1 is MGHDK and CDR2 SYGVNS. Trimming cost V 8 bases and J 4 bases, with 12 bases left between them. This CDR3 is built from 13 residues.

This chain joins TRBV7-3 and TRBJ2-1; D could derive from TRBD1 or TRBD2 (7 bases each). Germline loops: CDR1 SGHTA, CDR2 FQGTGA. This CDR3 has 14 amino acids. V lost 2 bases and J lost 6, with 11 bases in between. As DNA, the CDR3 is TGTGCCAGCAGCTTAGGGAGGGGGCGCAATGAGCAGTTCTTC. The encoded protein is CASSLGRGRNEQFF.

This clonotype was found many times. The rearrangement links TRBV9 to TRBJ2-3; 12 bases align to TRBD2. The CDR3 covers 16 residues. CDR1 SGDLS and CDR2 YYNGEE come from the germline V gene. V gave up 4 bases and J gave up 2 bases; unmatched junction bases: 5. CDR3 DNA sequence: TGTGCCAGCAGCACGACTAGCGGGGGACCCACAGATACGCAGTATTTT. Protein sequence: CASSTTSGGPTDTQYF.

This clonotype was seen many times. The chain has TRBV30 and TRBJ1-2; D call uncertain. The CDR3 covers 13 residues. Trimming removed 0 bases at V and 3 bases at J, with 8 bases between. The germline V gene encodes CDR1 GTSNPN and CDR2 SVGIG (reference sequence). CDR3 sequence: CAWSVRDYYGYTF. The CDR3 region has the DNA TGTGCCTGGAGTGTCCGGGATTACTATGGCTACACCTTC. The variable domain in full, with the rest retrieved from reference TRBV30 and TRBJ1-2, is SQTIHQWPATLVQPVGSPLSLECTVEGTSNPNLYWYRQAAGRGLQLLFYSVGIGQISSEVPQNLSASRPQDRQFILSSKKLLLSDSGFYLCAWSVRDYYGYTFGSGTRLTVV.

J is TRBJ2-2 and V is TRBV2; a possible D gene is TRBD2 (5 bases). Germline CDR1 and CDR2: SNHLY and FYNNEI. Deletions cut 7 bases from V and 4 bases from J, with 16 bases between. The CDR3 runs to 15 residues. CDR3 region: CASMRASVSTGELFF. The CDR3 DNA follows: TGTGCCAGCATGAGGGCCTCCGTGAGCACCGGGGAGCTGTTTTTT.